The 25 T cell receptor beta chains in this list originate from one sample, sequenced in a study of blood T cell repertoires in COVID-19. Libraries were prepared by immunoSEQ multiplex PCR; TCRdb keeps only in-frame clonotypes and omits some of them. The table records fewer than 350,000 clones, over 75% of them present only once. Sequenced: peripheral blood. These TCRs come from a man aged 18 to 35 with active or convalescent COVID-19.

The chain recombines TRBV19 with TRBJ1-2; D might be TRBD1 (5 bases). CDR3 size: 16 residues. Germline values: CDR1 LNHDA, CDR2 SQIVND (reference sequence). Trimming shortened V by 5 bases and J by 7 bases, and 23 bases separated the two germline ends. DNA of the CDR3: TGTGCCAGTAGTTTAAGCCAGGGCTTAGGATACTCTGGCTACACCTTC. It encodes CASSLSQGLGYSGYTF.

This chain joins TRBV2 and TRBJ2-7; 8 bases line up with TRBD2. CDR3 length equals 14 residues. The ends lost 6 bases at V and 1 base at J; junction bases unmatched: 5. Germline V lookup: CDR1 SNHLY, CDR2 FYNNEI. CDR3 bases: TGTGCCAGCAGGGATAGCGGGGAATCCTACGAGCAGTACTTC. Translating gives CASRDSGESYEQYF.

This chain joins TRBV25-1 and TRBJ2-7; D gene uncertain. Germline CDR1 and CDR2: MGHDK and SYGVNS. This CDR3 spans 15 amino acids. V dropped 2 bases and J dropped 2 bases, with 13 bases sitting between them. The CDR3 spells CASSEVGSAPYEQYF. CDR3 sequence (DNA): TGTGCCAGCAGTGAAGTCGGCAGCGCACCCTACGAGCAGTACTTC.

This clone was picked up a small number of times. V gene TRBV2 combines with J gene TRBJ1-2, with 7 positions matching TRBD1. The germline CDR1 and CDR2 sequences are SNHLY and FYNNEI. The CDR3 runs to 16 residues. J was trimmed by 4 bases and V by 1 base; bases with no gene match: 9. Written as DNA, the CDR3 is TGTGCCAGCAGTGAAGGGGGCGTGACAGGGCCCTATGGCTACACCTTC. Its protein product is CASSEGGVTGPYGYTF.

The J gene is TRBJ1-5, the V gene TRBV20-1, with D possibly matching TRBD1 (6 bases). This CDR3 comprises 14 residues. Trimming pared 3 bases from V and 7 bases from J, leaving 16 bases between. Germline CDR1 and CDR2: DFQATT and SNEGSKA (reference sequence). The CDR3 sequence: CSASRRGKGQPQHF. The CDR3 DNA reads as TGCAGTGCTAGTCGCAGGGGAAAAGGGCAGCCCCAGCATTTT.

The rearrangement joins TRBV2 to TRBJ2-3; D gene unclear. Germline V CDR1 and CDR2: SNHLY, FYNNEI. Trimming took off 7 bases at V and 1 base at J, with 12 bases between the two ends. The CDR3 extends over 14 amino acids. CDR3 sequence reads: CASKEAFGTDTQYF. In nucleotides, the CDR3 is TGTGCCAGCAAAGAGGCGTTCGGCACAGATACGCAGTATTTT.

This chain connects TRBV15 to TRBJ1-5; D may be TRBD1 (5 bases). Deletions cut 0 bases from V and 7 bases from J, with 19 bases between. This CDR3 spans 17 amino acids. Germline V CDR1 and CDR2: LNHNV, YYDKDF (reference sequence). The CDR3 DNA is TGTGCCACCAGCAGAGATGTAGGTAAGGGGATCAGGCAGCCCCAGCATTTT. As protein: CATSRDVGKGIRQPQHF.

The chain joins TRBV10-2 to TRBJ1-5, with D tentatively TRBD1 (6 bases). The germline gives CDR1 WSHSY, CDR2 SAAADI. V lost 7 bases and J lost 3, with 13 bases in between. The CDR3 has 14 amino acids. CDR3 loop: CASMDSFSNQPQHF. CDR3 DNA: TGCGCCAGCATGGACAGCTTTTCCAATCAGCCCCAGCATTTT.

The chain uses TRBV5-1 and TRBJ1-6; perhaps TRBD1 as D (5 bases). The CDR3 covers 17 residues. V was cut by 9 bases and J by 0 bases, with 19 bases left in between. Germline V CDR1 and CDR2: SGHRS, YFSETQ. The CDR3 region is CATRQTPASSYNSPLHF. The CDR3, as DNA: TGCGCCACCCGACAGACCCCAGCGAGCTCCTATAATTCACCCCTCCACTTT.

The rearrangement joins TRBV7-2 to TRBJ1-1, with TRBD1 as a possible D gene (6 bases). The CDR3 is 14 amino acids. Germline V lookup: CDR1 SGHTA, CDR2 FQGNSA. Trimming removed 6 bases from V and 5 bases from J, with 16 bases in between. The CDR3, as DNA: TGTGCCAGCAGTTCCCAGGGGAGTTGGACTGAAGCTTTCTTT. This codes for CASSSQGSWTEAFF.

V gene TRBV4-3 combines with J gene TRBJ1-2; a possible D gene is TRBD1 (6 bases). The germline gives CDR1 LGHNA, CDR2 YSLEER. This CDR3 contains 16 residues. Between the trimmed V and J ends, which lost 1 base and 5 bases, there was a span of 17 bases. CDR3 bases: TGCGCCAGCAGCCAAGCGGGAATTGGGGGCAGATATGGCTACACCTTC. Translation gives CASSQAGIGGRYGYTF.

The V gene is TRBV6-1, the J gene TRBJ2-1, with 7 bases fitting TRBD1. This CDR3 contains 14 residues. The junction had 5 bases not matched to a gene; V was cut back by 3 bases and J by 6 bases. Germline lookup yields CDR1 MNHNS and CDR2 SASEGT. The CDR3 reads CASSEETGINEQFF. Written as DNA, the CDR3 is TGTGCCAGCAGTGAGGAGACAGGGATCAATGAGCAGTTCTTC.

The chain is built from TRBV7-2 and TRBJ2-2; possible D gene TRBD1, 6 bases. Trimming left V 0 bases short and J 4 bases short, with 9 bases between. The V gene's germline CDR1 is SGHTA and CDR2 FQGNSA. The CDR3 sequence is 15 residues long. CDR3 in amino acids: CASSLALGATGELFF. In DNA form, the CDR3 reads TGTGCCAGCAGCTTAGCCCTGGGGGCCACCGGGGAGCTGTTTTTT.

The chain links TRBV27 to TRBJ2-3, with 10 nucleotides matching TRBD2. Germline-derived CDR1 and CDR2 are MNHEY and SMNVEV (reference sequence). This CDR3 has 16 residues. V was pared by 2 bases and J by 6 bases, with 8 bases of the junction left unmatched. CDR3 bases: TGTGCCAGCAGTTTACGCGTTAGCGGGGGGTCGGATACGCAGTATTTT. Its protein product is CASSLRVSGGSDTQYF.

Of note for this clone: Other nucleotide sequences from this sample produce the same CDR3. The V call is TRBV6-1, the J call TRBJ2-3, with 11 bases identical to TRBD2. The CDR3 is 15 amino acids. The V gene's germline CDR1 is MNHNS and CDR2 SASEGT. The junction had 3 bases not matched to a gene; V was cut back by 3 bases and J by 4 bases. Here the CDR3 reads CASSELAGGPDTQYF. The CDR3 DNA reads TGTGCCAGCAGTGAGTTAGCGGGGGGGCCAGATACGCAGTATTTT.

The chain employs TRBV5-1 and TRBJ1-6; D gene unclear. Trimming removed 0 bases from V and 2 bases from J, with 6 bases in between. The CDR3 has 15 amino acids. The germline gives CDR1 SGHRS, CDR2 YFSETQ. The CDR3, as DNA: TGCGCCAGCAGCTTGGGAGAAGCCTATAATTCACCCCTCCACTTT. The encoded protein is CASSLGEAYNSPLHF.

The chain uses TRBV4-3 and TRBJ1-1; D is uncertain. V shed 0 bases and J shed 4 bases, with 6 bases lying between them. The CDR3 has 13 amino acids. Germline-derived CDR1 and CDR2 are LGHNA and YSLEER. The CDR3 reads CASSQDSGTEAFF. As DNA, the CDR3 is TGCGCCAGCAGCCAAGATTCCGGCACTGAAGCTTTCTTT.

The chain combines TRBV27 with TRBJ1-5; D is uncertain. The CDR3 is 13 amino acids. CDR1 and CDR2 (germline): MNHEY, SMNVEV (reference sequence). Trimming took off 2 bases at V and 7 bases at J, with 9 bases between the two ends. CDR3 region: CASSLMSAQPQHF. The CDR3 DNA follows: TGTGCCAGCAGTTTAATGAGCGCCCAGCCCCAGCATTTT.

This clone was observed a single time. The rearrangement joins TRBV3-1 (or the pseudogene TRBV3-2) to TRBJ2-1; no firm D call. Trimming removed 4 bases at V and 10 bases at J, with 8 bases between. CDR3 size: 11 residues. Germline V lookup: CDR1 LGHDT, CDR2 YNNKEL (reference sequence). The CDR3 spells CASSRASEQFF. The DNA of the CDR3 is TGTGCCAGCAGCCGGGCCTCAGAGCAGTTCTTC.

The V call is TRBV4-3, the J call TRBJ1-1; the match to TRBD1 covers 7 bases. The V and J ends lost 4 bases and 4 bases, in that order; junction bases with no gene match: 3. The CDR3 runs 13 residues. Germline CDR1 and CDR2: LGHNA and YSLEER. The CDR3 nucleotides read TGCGCCAGCAGCCCGCAGGGGGTCACTGAAGCTTTCTTT. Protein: CASSPQGVTEAFF.

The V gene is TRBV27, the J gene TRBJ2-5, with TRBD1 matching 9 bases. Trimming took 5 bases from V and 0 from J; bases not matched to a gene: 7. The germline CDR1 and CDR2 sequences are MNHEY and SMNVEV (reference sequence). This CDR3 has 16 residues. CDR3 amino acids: CASSGPGTGYQETQYF. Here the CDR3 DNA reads TGTGCCAGCAGTGGTCCCGGGACAGGGTACCAAGAGACCCAGTACTTC.

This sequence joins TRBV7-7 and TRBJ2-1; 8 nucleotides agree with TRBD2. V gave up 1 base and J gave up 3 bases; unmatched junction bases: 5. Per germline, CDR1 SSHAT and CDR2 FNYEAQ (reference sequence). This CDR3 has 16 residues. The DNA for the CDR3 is TGTGCCAGCAGCTTAGACGGGGCGGGGGGCTACAATGAGCAGTTCTTC. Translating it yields CASSLDGAGGYNEQFF.

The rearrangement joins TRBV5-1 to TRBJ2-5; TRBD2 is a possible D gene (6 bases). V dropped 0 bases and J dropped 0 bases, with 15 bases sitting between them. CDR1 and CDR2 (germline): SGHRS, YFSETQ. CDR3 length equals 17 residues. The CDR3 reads CASSLGGAGSYQETQYF. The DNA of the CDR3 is TGCGCCAGCAGCTTGGGGGGCGCGGGGTCATACCAAGAGACCCAGTACTTC.

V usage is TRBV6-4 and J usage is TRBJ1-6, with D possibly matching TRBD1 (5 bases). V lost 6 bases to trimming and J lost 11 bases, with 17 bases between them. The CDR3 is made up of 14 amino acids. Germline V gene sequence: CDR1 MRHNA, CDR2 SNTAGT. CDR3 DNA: TGTGCCAGCAGCTTAGGTACAGGATCGGCACCCCTCCACTTT. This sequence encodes CASSLGTGSAPLHF.

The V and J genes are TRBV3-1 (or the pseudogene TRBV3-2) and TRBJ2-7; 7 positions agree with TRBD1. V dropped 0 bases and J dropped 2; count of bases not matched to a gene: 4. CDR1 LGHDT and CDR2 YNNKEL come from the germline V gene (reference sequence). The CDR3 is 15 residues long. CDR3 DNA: TGTGCCAGCAGCCAAGACGAGACAGGGACCTACGAGCAGTACTTC. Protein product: CASSQDETGTYEQYF.